Listed below are T cell receptor beta chains from one sample, sequenced in a study of cytomegalovirus exposure and HLA in healthy donors. TCRdb's copy holds only in-frame clones and misses some; the assay was immunoSEQ multiplex PCR. The sample has just over 80,000 clones; 95% to 96% are singletons. Sequencing input: PBMCs. The receptors were sampled from a woman aged 18-29 years in good health and CMV-seronegative. CDR3s include the opening cysteine and the closing phenylalanine or tryptophan. D genes are given only for firm matches. Clone size, where shown, is once, few, many, or a class for clones that have expanded.

CDR3 protein,CDR3 DNA,D gene,clone size,V gene,J gene
CASSYQGAGWETQYF,TGTGCCAGCAGTTATCAGGGGGCCGGGTGGGAGACCCAGTACTTC,TRBD1,-,TRBV6-5,TRBJ2-5
CASSASGTDTQYF,TGTGCCAGCAGTGCTTCAGGGACAGATACGCAGTATTTT,-,-,TRBV6-4,TRBJ2-3
CASSMGGETQYF,TGTGCCAGTAGTATGGGGGGGGAGACCCAGTACTTC,TRBD2,-,TRBV19,TRBJ2-5
CASSYLGLAGDNEQFF,TGTGCCAGCAGTTACTTAGGACTAGCGGGAGACAATGAGCAGTTCTTC,TRBD2,-,TRBV6-5,TRBJ2-1
CASSLIQGVPGELFF,TGTGCCAGCAGTCTAATACAGGGAGTCCCCGGGGAGCTGTTTTTT,-,-,TRBV6-1,TRBJ2-2
CASSGVSADEQYF,TGTGCCAGCAGTGGGGTTAGCGCGGACGAGCAGTACTTC,-,-,TRBV9,TRBJ2-7
CASSPPGTSLTGELFF,TGCGCCAGCAGCCCCCCCGGGACTAGTCTCACCGGGGAGCTGTTTTTT,TRBD2,-,TRBV4-1,TRBJ2-2
CASSLFASRYEQYF,TGTGCCAGCAGTTTATTCGCTAGTAGGTACGAGCAGTACTTC,-,-,TRBV27,TRBJ2-7
CASSMTGGRPLHF,TGTGCCAGTAGTATGACGGGGGGTCGGCCCCTCCACTTT,-,-,TRBV19,TRBJ1-6
CASKRDRGATDTEAFF,TGTGCCAGCAAGCGGGACAGGGGGGCAACGGACACTGAAGCTTTCTTT,TRBD1,-,TRBV27,TRBJ1-1
CASSEAGTRYYNEQFF,TGTGCCAGCAGTGAAGCAGGGACTAGATACTACAATGAGCAGTTCTTC,TRBD2,once,TRBV6-1,TRBJ2-1
CASSSQGGASLGYTF,TGTGCCAGCAGCTCCCAAGGCGGGGCATCGCTCGGCTACACCTTC,-,few,TRBV7-9,TRBJ1-2
CASSLREETQYF,TGTGCCAGCAGCCTCCGTGAAGAGACCCAGTACTTC,-,-,TRBV7-9,TRBJ2-5
CASSEVTTAGELFF,TGTGCCAGCAGCGAGGTCACAACAGCCGGGGAGCTGTTTTTT,-,-,TRBV9,TRBJ2-2
CASSLVGTGTYEQYF,TGTGCCAGCAGCTTGGTCGGGACAGGGACCTACGAGCAGTACTTC,TRBD1,-,TRBV5-5,TRBJ2-7
CASSLTSGNHNEQFF,TGTGCCAGCAGCCTAACTAGCGGGAACCACAATGAGCAGTTCTTC,TRBD2,-,TRBV7-2,TRBJ2-1
CASSTTSGTETQYF,TGTGCCAGCAGTACGACTAGCGGGACTGAGACCCAGTACTTC,TRBD2,once,TRBV7-2,TRBJ2-5
CAISESAIISGANVLTF,TGTGCCATCAGTGAGTCGGCAATAATCTCTGGGGCCAACGTCCTGACTTTC,-,-,TRBV10-3,TRBJ2-6
CASKLQTYEQYF,TGTGCCAGCAAATTACAGACCTACGAGCAGTACTTC,-,-,TRBV2,TRBJ2-7
CASKRTESNTGELFF,TGTGCCAGCAAGCGGACAGAATCGAACACCGGGGAGCTGTTTTTT,-,-,TRBV2,TRBJ2-2
CASSPTSGPTYEQYF,TGTGCCAGCAGTCCTACTAGCGGACCTACCTACGAGCAGTACTTC,TRBD2,-,TRBV6-1,TRBJ2-7
CASSWGQGAEAFF,TGTGCCAGCAGTTGGGGACAGGGGGCTGAAGCTTTCTTT,TRBD1,-,TRBV6-6,TRBJ1-1
CASSGQGNAYEQYF,TGTGCCAGCAGCGGACAGGGCAATGCCTACGAGCAGTACTTC,TRBD1,-,TRBV9,TRBJ2-7
CASRRTVCHYYEQYF,TGTGCTAGCAGACGGACAGTATGCCATTACTACGAGCAGTACTTC,-,-,TRBV7-7,TRBJ2-7